These T cell receptor beta chains were read from a single sample in a study of metastatic and nonmetastatic thyroid tumors. From the PCR reads, TCRdb re-called clones with MiXCR. This table has under 55,000 clones, approximately 15% appearing once. The sequencing sample was made of blood. The receptors shown here come from a female donor with papillary thyroid cancer or a benign thyroid nodule (not recorded which). Some clones in this sample may be carry-over from other donors' samples. CDR3s include the opening cysteine and the closing phenylalanine or tryptophan. The D gene is left open where the match is weak. Size is omitted from some rows. Given values are once, few, many or a class for expanded clones.

NA,TRBJ2-3,TRBV7-8,many,TGTGCCAGCAGCTTAGAGGCGGGGATAGACACAGATACGCAGTATTTT,CASSLEAGIDTDTQYF
TRBD2,TRBJ2-3,TRBV11-1,many,TGTGCCAGCAGCTTATCACAGGGACTAGCGGGAGGATCAGAAACGCAGTATTTT,CASSLSQGLAGGSETQYF
TRBD2,TRBJ2-3,TRBV5-6,many,TGTGCCAGCAGCCGTTCGCGGGGGACAGATACGCAGTATTTT,CASSRSRGTDTQYF
NA,TRBJ1-1,TRBV6-1,NA,TGTGCCAGCAGTGACGACGGCATCAGCTACACTGAAGCTTTCTTT,CASSDDGISYTEAFF
NA,TRBJ1-1,TRBV6-5,many,TGTGCCAGCAGTTACGAGGACGTCCGGAACACTGAAGCTTTCTTT,CASSYEDVRNTEAFF
NA,TRBJ2-7,TRBV24-1,many,TGTGCCACCCAGGGTGCGGGACCGGGCTACGAGCAGTACTTC,CATQGAGPGYEQYF
TRBD2,TRBJ2-5,TRBV12-3/TRBV12-4,many,TGTGCCAGCAGTTACCGAGGACTAGCGGGTTTGGAGACCCAGTACTTC,CASSYRGLAGLETQYF
TRBD2,TRBJ2-1,TRBV20-1,many,TGCAGTGCCCACGTCGGGCGGGAGATCAATGAGCAGTTCTTC,CSAHVGREINEQFF
NA,TRBJ2-7,TRBV30,NA,TGTGCCTGGAGTTGGCTAGAATACGAGCAGTACTTC,CAWSWLEYEQYF
NA,TRBJ2-7,TRBV20-1,few,TGCAGTGCTAGAAACCAGTTCTACGAGCAGTACTTC,CSARNQFYEQYF
TRBD1,TRBJ1-2,TRBV28,few,TGTGCCAGCATCCTAGACAGGGGTAACTATGGCTACACCTTC,CASILDRGNYGYTF
NA,TRBJ2-7,TRBV6-5,NA,TGTGCCAGCAGTTACCGGGGTGGGAGTATTCCCACCGAGCAGTACTTC,CASSYRGGSIPTEQYF
NA,TRBJ2-2,TRBV6-1,many,TGTGCCAGCAGAGACAGACCCTCGAACACCGGGGAGCTGTTTTTT,CASRDRPSNTGELFF
NA,TRBJ2-6,TRBV28,many,TGTGCCAGCAGACAGTGGGACAACGACCCTACCTCTGGGGCCAACGTCCTGACTTTC,CASRQWDNDPTSGANVLTF
NA,TRBJ1-2,TRBV7-9,NA,TGTGCCAGCAGCTCATGGGCAGTCGGCTACACCTTC,CASSSWAVGYTF
NA,TRBJ2-7,TRBV3-1,many,TGTGCCAGCAGCCGGACAGCTTCCTACGAGCAGTACTTC,CASSRTASYEQYF
NA,TRBJ1-2,TRBV28,few,TGTGCCAGCATCCAGGGAGGACCTTACTATGGCTACACCTTC,CASIQGGPYYGYTF
TRBD2,TRBJ2-7,TRBV9,many,TGTGCCAGCAGCGTAGGGACTAGCGGGAGTTACGAGCAGTACTTC,CASSVGTSGSYEQYF
TRBD2,TRBJ2-7,TRBV3-1,many,TGTGCCAGCAGTCCGACCATGGGGGGGATCCCCTACGAGCAGTACTTC,CASSPTMGGIPYEQYF
TRBD2,TRBJ2-7,TRBV27,few,TGTGCCAGCAGCTGGACTAGCGGTCGCGAGCAGTACTTC,CASSWTSGREQYF
NA,TRBJ1-2,TRBV4-2,NA,TGTGCCAGCAGCCAAAGGGGGGGTAATGGCTACACCTTC,CASSQRGGNGYTF
TRBD1,TRBJ2-6,TRBV11-1,many,TGTGCCAGCAGCTCGGAGACAGGGTGGGGCTCTGGGGCCAACGTCCTGACTTTC,CASSSETGWGSGANVLTF
TRBD1,TRBJ2-1,TRBV4-1,many,TGCGCCAGCAGCCATCCAGGGGGTGAGCAGTTCTTC,CASSHPGGEQFF
TRBD2,TRBJ2-3,TRBV7-6,NA,TGTGCCAGCAGCTTACCGCGACTAGCGGGAGGAGGTGCTAGCACAGATACGCAGTATTTT,CASSLPRLAGGGASTDTQYF
NA,TRBJ2-7,TRBV9,many,TGTGCCAGCAGCCCTCATGGGGCGTCCACTTACTACGAGCAGTACTTC,CASSPHGASTYYEQYF
TRBD2,TRBJ2-2,TRBV6-5,many,TGTGCCAGCAAGATACTAGCGGGAGGTCCCGCGAACACCGGGGAGCTGTTTTTT,CASKILAGGPANTGELFF
NA,TRBJ1-5,TRBV28,few,TGTGCCAGCCGTCATGGGTGTGATCAGCCCCAGCATTTT,CASRHGCDQPQHF
NA,TRBJ2-6,TRBV6-1,many,TGTGCCAGCAAGACGTTAGGGCCCGGGGCCAACGTCCTGACTTTC,CASKTLGPGANVLTF
NA,TRBJ2-7,TRBV30,NA,TGTGCCTTTGGAGGAGTTGTAAAGTGTCGATCCTACGGGCAGTACTTC,CAFGGVVKCRSYGQYF
TRBD1,TRBJ1-5,TRBV18,NA,TGTGCCAGCTCACTCCGACAGGGAGATGGCAATCAGCCCCAGCATTTT,CASSLRQGDGNQPQHF
NA,TRBJ1-1,TRBV4-2,many,TGTGCCAGCAGCCAAGGTGACGGAGGAGACACTGAAGCTTTCTTT,CASSQGDGGDTEAFF
TRBD2,TRBJ2-3,TRBV6-6,many,TGTGCCAGCAGTACAAATCTAGCGGGGGGACCGTTGGATACGCAGTATTTT,CASSTNLAGGPLDTQYF
NA,TRBJ2-3,TRBV18,many,TGTGCCAGCTCATCAGGACTACCGCCAGATACGCAGTATTTT,CASSSGLPPDTQYF
TRBD1,TRBJ1-1,TRBV7-8,NA,TGTGCCAGCAGCATCTCGACAGGGAGGAACACTGAAGCTTTCTTT,CASSISTGRNTEAFF
TRBD1,TRBJ2-4,TRBV12-3/TRBV12-4,many,TGTGCCAGCACCCTAGGGACAGGGAAAAACATTCAGTACTTC,CASTLGTGKNIQYF
TRBD1,TRBJ2-7,TRBV20-1,many,TGCAGTGCTAGGGGACAGACCTACGAGCAGTACTTC,CSARGQTYEQYF
TRBD1,TRBJ1-6,TRBV12-3/TRBV12-4,many,TGTGCCACGGGTCAAGGACAGGACCATATCGGGCCCCTCCACTTT,CATGQGQDHIGPLHF
TRBD2,TRBJ2-7,TRBV10-3,many,TGTGCCATCAGCACTAGCGGGCTCGACGAGCAGTACTTC,CAISTSGLDEQYF
NA,TRBJ1-5,TRBV20-1,NA,TGCAGTGCTAGCGGGTGGGCCGGAAATAAGACCCAGCATTTT,CSASGWAGNKTQHF
NA,TRBJ2-2,TRBV20-1,NA,TGCAGTGCTAGAAGTGGGGGAAGGTCCGGGGAGCTGCTTTTT,CSARSGGRSGELLF
NA,TRBJ2-1,TRBV28,many,TGTGCCAGCAGTTCTCTCTCGATCAACAATGAGCAGTTCTTC,CASSSLSINNEQFF
NA,TRBJ1-1,TRBV6-1,many,TGTGCCAGCAGAACCGGAGGGGGACCAACCTTTTTT,CASRTGGGPTFF
NA,TRBJ1-5,TRBV2,many,TGTGCCAGCAAAAATAGCAATCAGCCCCAGCATTTT,CASKNSNQPQHF
NA,TRBJ1-5,TRBV2,once,TGTGCCAGCAGTGTCCATGTCCCCATGGGCAATCATCCCCAGCATTTT,CASSVHVPMGNHPQHF